The 10 T cell receptor beta chains reported below all come from one sample, sequenced in a study of CD8 T cell repertoires and HIV-1 epitope variants. Their cognate antigens are unknown. The data were produced by immunoSEQ multiplex PCR, yet TCRdb's version contains in-frame clones alone and is incomplete. The data contain roughly 4,900 clones, 66% of them singletons. The sequencing input was cultured CD8+ T cells derived from PBMCs. These TCRs come from a male donor with HIV.

The sample holds one count of this clone. The chain has TRBV7-9 and TRBJ1-1; no clear D gene. V lost 2 bases to trimming and J lost 3 bases, with 13 bases between them. The CDR3 has 15 amino acids. Germline V gives CDR1 SEHNR, CDR2 FQNEAQ (reference sequence). CDR3 residues: CASSLPVGPYTEAFF. In DNA form, the CDR3 reads TGTGCCAGCAGCTTACCTGTGGGCCCTTACACTGAAGCTTTCTTT.

V usage is TRBV6-5 and J usage is TRBJ2-7, with 12 nucleotides matching TRBD2. After removal of 5 bases from V and 5 bases from J, the junction contained 7 bases not matched to a gene. The CDR3 consists of 15 residues. The germline V gene encodes CDR1 MNHEY and CDR2 SVGAGI. For the CDR3, the DNA is TGTGCCAGCAGTCACCGTACTAGCGGGAGGAACGAGCAGTACTTC. Amino acids: CASSHRTSGRNEQYF.

This clone has a handful of counts. The chain combines TRBV4-1 with TRBJ1-4; possibly TRBD1 for D (5 bases). The ends were cut back, 1 base at V and 8 bases at J, with 11 bases in the middle. The germline V gene encodes CDR1 MGHRA and CDR2 YSYEKL. The CDR3 covers 14 residues. The CDR3, as DNA: TGCGCCAGCAGCCAAGTAGTTGGGGACGAAAAACTGTTTTTT. Protein sequence: CASSQVVGDEKLFF.

The chain recombines TRBV5-1 with TRBJ2-7, with 8 bases identical to TRBD1. Per the germline V gene, CDR1 is SGHRS and CDR2 is YFSETQ. V lost 7 bases to trimming and J lost 5 bases; unmatched junction nucleotides: 5. This CDR3 has 12 amino acids. The CDR3 sequence is CASGQGSHEQYF. The CDR3 DNA reads TGCGCCAGCGGACAGGGTTCCCACGAGCAGTACTTC.

V usage is TRBV20-1 and J usage is TRBJ2-7; no clear D gene. This CDR3 has 11 amino acids. Between the trimmed V and J ends, which lost 3 bases and 10 bases, there was a span of 13 bases. Germline lookup yields CDR1 DFQATT and CDR2 SNEGSKA (reference sequence). The CDR3 protein is CSARTLLDQYF. CDR3 in DNA: TGCAGTGCTAGGACGCTTTTGGACCAGTACTTC.

This clone has just a few counts. This rearrangement joins TRBV6-1 to TRBJ1-5; 7 bases match TRBD1. CDR3 length: 20 residues. Trimming took 0 bases from V and 3 from J; bases not matched to a gene: 17. The germline gives CDR1 MNHNS, CDR2 SASEGT. In DNA form, the CDR3 reads TGTGCCAGCAGTGAAGCGCTTCGGTGGCGGGGGGGACAGATCAATCAGCCCCAGCATTTT. Translation gives CASSEALRWRGGQINQPQHF.

The sample holds a few counts of this clone. This sequence joins TRBV5-6 and TRBJ1-6; a weak D match, TRBD1 (5 bases). V was trimmed by 2 bases and J by 7 bases, leaving 13 bases between them. The V gene's germline CDR1 is SGHDT and CDR2 YYEEEE. CDR3 length equals 15 residues. The CDR3 DNA reads TGTGCCAGCAGCTTCCTCCAGGGCGTGAATTCACCCCTCCACTTT. Protein sequence: CASSFLQGVNSPLHF.

The chain combines TRBV7-2 with TRBJ2-1; D unresolved. Trimming pared 0 bases from V and 6 bases from J, leaving 9 bases between. CDR1 is SGHTA and CDR2 is FQGNSA in the germline V gene. This CDR3 is 14 amino acids long. Written as DNA, the CDR3 is TGTGCCAGCAGCTTAGCAGGGCCCCCCAATGAGCAGTTCTTC. It codes for CASSLAGPPNEQFF.

This clone was counted only a few times. J is TRBJ1-5 and V is TRBV6-6; weak D call: TRBD1 (6 bases). CDR3 length equals 15 residues. V lost 0 bases to trimming and J lost 3 bases, with 9 bases between them. Germline CDR1 and CDR2: MNHNY and SVGAGI (reference sequence). DNA of the CDR3: TGTGCCAGCAGTTACTCGACAGGATACAATCAGCCCCAGCATTTT. This gives the protein CASSYSTGYNQPQHF.

CDR3 region: CASSLASEFDRGLIYEQYF. In DNA form, the CDR3 reads TGTGCCAGCAGCTTGGCCAGTGAATTCGACAGGGGACTCATCTACGAGCAGTACTTC. The V call is TRBV5-6, the J call TRBJ2-7; 8 positions match TRBD1. The CDR3 is made up of 19 amino acids. CDR1 is SGHDT and CDR2 is YYEEEE in the germline V gene. Unmatched junction bases numbered 17, after V lost 0 bases and J lost 3 bases.